This entry lists 18 T cell receptor beta chains sequenced from one sample in a study of blood T cells in healthy people across ages. Through a sample-barcoded 5' primer and a J-beta primer mix, a second PCR was run for 7 to 11 cycles. One entry per CDR3 protein, called by TCRdb with MiXCR from the 5' RACE reads. The sample records about 1.5 million distinct CDR3 sequences, under 55% being singletons. Sequencing was carried out using blood. These receptors came from a woman aged 18-35 years in good health.

The chain combines TRBV4-3 with TRBJ2-3; D is possibly TRBD2 (5 bases). V was pared by 0 bases and J by 6 bases, with 13 bases between. The CDR3 loop spans 15 amino acids. CDR1 LGHNA and CDR2 YSLEER come from the germline V gene. The CDR3 DNA reads TGCGCCAGCAGCCAAGACTCGCTAGCCGGGGATACGCAGTATTTT. It yields the protein CASSQDSLAGDTQYF.

J is TRBJ1-5 and V is TRBV12-3 or TRBV12-4; TRBD1 matches at 12 bases. The V gene end was trimmed by 5 bases and the J gene end by 0 bases; junction bases not matched to a gene: 8. CDR3 length: 18 residues. The CDR3 nucleotides are TGTGCCAGCAGTCTGGGACAGGGGGCACTTTATAGCAATCAGCCCCAGCATTTT. Translating gives CASSLGQGALYSNQPQHF.

This clonotype occurred once. The junction does not match germline at one end; this may be a read error. The chain is built from TRBV10-3 and TRBJ2-7; a weak D match, TRBD1 (6 bases). Germline assignment: CDR1 ENHRY and CDR2 SYGVKD. The CDR3 is 12 amino acids. The CDR3 region has the DNA TGTGCCATCAGTTGGGACACCTACGAGCGGTACTTC. The encoded protein is CAISWDTYERYF.

This clonotype was counted a few times. The chain uses TRBV3-1 and TRBJ2-1; the match to TRBD2 covers 11 bases. The length of the CDR3 is 17 residues. V shed 4 bases, J shed 4 bases, and the junction held 9 bases outside the gene matches. Germline V CDR1 and CDR2: LGHDT, YNNKEL (reference sequence). The CDR3 spells CASSLLAGTSGYNEQFF. The CDR3 DNA reads TGTGCCAGCAGCCTCCTCGCCGGGACTAGCGGATACAATGAGCAGTTCTTC.

V is TRBV27 and J is TRBJ2-1; 8 nucleotides align to TRBD2. CDR1 MNHEY and CDR2 SMNVEV come from the germline V gene (reference sequence). The junction had 8 bases not matched to a gene; V was cut back by 7 bases and J by 9 bases. The CDR3 sequence is 13 residues long. This CDR3 reads CASTLYSGGEQFF. In nucleotides, the CDR3 is TGTGCCAGCACCCTCTACAGCGGGGGTGAGCAGTTCTTC.

For this clonotype: One end of the junction fails to match germline, which may point to a read error. DNA for the CDR3: TGTGTCAGCAGCATTCGGGACAGGGGGAATTCACCCCTCCACTTT. This encodes CVSSIRDRGNSPLHF. The rearrangement uses TRBV13 and TRBJ1-6; 11 nucleotides agree with TRBD1. The length of the CDR3 is 15 residues. In germline, CDR1 is PRHDT, CDR2 FYEKMQ (reference sequence).

This clonotype was seen a handful of times. This sequence joins TRBV12-3 or TRBV12-4 and TRBJ1-5; TRBD1 matches 9 bases. The V gene end was trimmed by 6 bases and the J gene end by 0 bases; junction bases not matched to a gene: 3. The CDR3 contains 15 residues. The CDR3 loop reads CASRGQGVSNQPQHF. The CDR3 DNA reads as TGTGCCAGCAGGGGACAGGGCGTTAGCAATCAGCCCCAGCATTTT.

The chain has TRBV4-3 and TRBJ1-5; 11 bases line up with TRBD1. The CDR3 consists of 17 residues. The germline V gene encodes CDR1 LGHNA and CDR2 YSLEER. V was pared by 0 bases and J by 3 bases, with 4 bases of the junction left unmatched. The chain's CDR3 is CASSQDRDRGDNQPQHF. The DNA for the CDR3 is TGCGCCAGCAGCCAAGACCGGGACAGGGGGGACAATCAGCCCCAGCATTTT.

This clonotype was detected only a few times. The chain carries TRBV20-1 and TRBJ1-5; D is perhaps TRBD1 (6 bases). The germline V and J ends were trimmed by 3 bases and 7 bases, with 22 bases remaining between them. This CDR3 spans 16 amino acids. Germline CDR1 DFQATT, CDR2 SNEGSKA (reference sequence). The CDR3 loop is CSASEVTGLFQQPQHF. For the CDR3, the DNA is TGCAGTGCTAGTGAGGTGACAGGACTGTTCCAACAGCCCCAGCATTTT.

Note on this clonotype: A much larger clone lies one base from this, so it may be a read error. V is TRBV4-3 and J is TRBJ2-1; D unresolved. The germline V gene has CDR1 LGHNA and CDR2 YSLEER. The CDR3 covers 15 residues. Trimming removed 0 bases at V and 0 bases at J, with 6 bases between. CDR3: CASSQEIDSYNEQFF. Here the CDR3 DNA reads TGCGCCAGCAGCCAAGAGATCGACTCCTACAATGAGCAGTTCTTC.

The chain uses TRBV9 and TRBJ2-1; D call uncertain. V was trimmed by 0 bases and J by 8 bases, leaving 12 bases between them. Germline V gives CDR1 SGDLS, CDR2 YYNGEE. The CDR3 has 14 residues. CDR3 loop: CASSVGIWADEQFF. Here the CDR3 DNA reads TGTGCCAGCAGCGTAGGGATCTGGGCGGATGAGCAGTTCTTC.

This chain connects TRBV4-2 to TRBJ1-5; possible D gene TRBD1, 5 bases. V lost 3 bases and J 0 bases, leaving 18 bases between the germline ends. The CDR3 runs to 18 residues. Germline V gives CDR1 LGHNA, CDR2 YNFKEQ. CDR3 residues: CASSHGTGGRTSNQPQHF. For the CDR3, the DNA is TGTGCCAGCAGCCATGGGACTGGGGGACGGACTAGCAATCAGCCCCAGCATTTT.

This clonotype was counted a few times. V gene TRBV7-2 combines with J gene TRBJ2-7; no definite D call. The CDR3 has 15 amino acids. Deletions cut 1 base from V and 7 bases from J, with 17 bases between. Per the germline V gene, CDR1 is SGHTA and CDR2 is FQGNSA. The CDR3 DNA reads as TGTGCCAGCAGCTTAGTTGCGTCAACCTACAATGAGCAGTACTTC. Its protein is CASSLVASTYNEQYF.

V gene TRBV4-3 combines with J gene TRBJ1-3; D gene ambiguous. V lost 1 base to trimming and J lost 4 bases, with 8 bases between them. The CDR3 spans 14 residues. CDR1 and CDR2 from the germline V gene are LGHNA and YSLEER. The CDR3 nucleotides read TGCGCCAGCAGCCAAGCGGGGTTCGGAAACACCATATATTTT. Translated, it gives CASSQAGFGNTIYF.

The rearrangement links TRBV7-9 to TRBJ1-1; D is perhaps TRBD1 (5 bases). With 8 bases removed from V and 3 bases from J, the gap between germline ends came to 13 bases. From germline, CDR1 is SEHNR and CDR2 FQNEAQ (reference sequence). This CDR3 has 13 residues. The chain's CDR3 is CASGPMGDTEAFF. Here the CDR3 DNA reads TGTGCCAGCGGGCCGATGGGGGACACTGAAGCTTTCTTT.

This clonotype appeared once. V usage is TRBV18 and J usage is TRBJ1-1; D gene ambiguous. This CDR3 region has 14 residues. The V end was cut by 3 bases, the J end by 5 bases, with 13 bases between. Per the germline V gene, CDR1 is KGHSH and CDR2 is LQKENI. CDR3 sequence: CASSPTSKTTEAFF. CDR3 sequence (DNA): TGTGCCAGCTCACCGACTTCCAAGACGACTGAAGCTTTCTTT.

The chain has TRBV30 and TRBJ2-1, with D perhaps matching TRBD1 or TRBD2 (5 bases each). Germline CDR1 and CDR2: GTSNPN and SVGIG (reference sequence). CDR3 length: 12 residues. Trimming stripped 8 bases from V and 8 bases from J, with 16 bases between. The chain's CDR3 is CAGTQGPHEQFF. CDR3 nucleotides: TGTGCCGGGACGCAGGGTCCCCATGAGCAGTTCTTC.

The chain is built from TRBV29-1 and TRBJ1-5, with D maybe TRBD1 (6 bases). V lost 1 base and J lost 2, with 6 bases in between. Germline assignment: CDR1 SQVTM and CDR2 ANQGSEA. This CDR3 has 13 amino acids. Here the CDR3 DNA reads TGCAGCGTTGAAGCAGGGGGCAATCAGCCCCAGCATTTT. Residues: CSVEAGGNQPQHF.